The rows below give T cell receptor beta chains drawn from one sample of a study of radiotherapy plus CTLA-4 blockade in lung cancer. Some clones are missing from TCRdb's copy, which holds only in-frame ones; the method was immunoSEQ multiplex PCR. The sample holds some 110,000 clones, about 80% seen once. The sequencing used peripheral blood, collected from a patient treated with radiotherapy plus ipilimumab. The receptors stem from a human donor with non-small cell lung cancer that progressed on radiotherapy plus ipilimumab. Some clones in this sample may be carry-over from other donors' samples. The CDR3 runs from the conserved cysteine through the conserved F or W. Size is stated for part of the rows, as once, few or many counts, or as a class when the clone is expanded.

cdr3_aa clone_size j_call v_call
CASSYVGVADTQYF - TRBJ2-3 TRBV11-2
CASSLGTVLQETQYF - TRBJ2-5 TRBV5-1
CASSQTLGGTEAFF - TRBJ1-1 TRBV5-1
CSVGLAGSYEQYF - TRBJ2-7 TRBV29-1
CASLSTGGGARAGELFF - TRBJ2-2 TRBV27
CASSGEGRLNSPLHF - TRBJ1-6 TRBV5-6
CASSAPWGDGNQPQHF - TRBJ1-5 TRBV2
CASSRPRTGMVPDTQYF many TRBJ2-3 TRBV4-2
CATKDGTSTDTQYF - TRBJ2-3 TRBV19
CASRGQEGRYTF - TRBJ1-2 TRBV25-1
CASSLHVGHLVTDTQYF - TRBJ2-3 TRBV7-8
CATSRQPGYSGNTIYF - TRBJ1-3 TRBV19
CASTLEPGGTGELFF - TRBJ2-2 TRBV6-4
CASSLDRWEQRSYEQYF - TRBJ2-7 TRBV28
CASSWDSHIYNEQFF - TRBJ2-1 TRBV5-4
CASSGGFSYEQYF - TRBJ2-7 TRBV7-2
CASVRDRLGSYSNQPQHF once TRBJ1-5 TRBV28